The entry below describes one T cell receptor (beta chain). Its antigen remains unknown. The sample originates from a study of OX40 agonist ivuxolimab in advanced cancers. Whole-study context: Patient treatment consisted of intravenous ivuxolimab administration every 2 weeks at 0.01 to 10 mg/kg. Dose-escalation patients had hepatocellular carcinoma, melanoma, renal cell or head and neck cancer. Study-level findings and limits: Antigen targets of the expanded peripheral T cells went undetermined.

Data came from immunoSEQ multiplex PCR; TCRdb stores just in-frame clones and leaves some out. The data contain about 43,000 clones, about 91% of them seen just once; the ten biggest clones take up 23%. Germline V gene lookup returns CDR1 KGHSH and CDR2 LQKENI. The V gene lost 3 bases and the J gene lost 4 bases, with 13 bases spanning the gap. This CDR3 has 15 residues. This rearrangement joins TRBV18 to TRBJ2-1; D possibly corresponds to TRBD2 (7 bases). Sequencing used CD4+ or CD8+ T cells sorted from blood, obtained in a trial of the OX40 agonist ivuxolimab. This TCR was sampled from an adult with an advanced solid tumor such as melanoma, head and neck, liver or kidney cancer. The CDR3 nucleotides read TGTGCCAGCTCACCGAAGGGGGAGGGATACAATGAGCAGTTCTTC. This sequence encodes CASSPKGEGYNEQFF. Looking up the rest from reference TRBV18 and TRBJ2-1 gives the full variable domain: NAGVMQNPRHLVRRRGQEARLRCSPMKGHSHVYWYRQLPEEGLKFMVYLQKENIIDESGMPKERFSAEFPKEGPSILRIQQVVRGDSAAYFCASSPKGEGYNEQFFGPGTRLTVL.